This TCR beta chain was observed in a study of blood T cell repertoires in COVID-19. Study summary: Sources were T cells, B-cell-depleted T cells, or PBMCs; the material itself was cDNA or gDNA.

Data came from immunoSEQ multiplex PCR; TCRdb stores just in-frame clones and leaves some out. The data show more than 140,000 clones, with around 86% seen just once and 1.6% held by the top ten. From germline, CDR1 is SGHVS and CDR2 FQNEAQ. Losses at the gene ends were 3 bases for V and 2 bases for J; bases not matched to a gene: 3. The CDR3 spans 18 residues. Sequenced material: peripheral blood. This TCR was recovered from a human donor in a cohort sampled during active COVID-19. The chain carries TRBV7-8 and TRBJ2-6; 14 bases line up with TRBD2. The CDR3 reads CASSFRLAGGTGANVLTF. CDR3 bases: TGTGCCAGCAGCTTCCGACTAGCGGGAGGGACTGGGGCCAACGTCCTGACTTTC.